The clone carrying this T cell receptor (beta chain) was detected only once. Its antigen is still unknown. Profiled with immunoSEQ multiplex PCR; TCRdb holds only in-frame clones, not every one. The sample lists tens of thousands of clones, 69% occurring once. These data belong to a study of tumor-infiltrating lymphocytes in localized non-small cell lung cancer. Study-wide results and limits: TCRbeta sequencing showed higher T cell infiltration in tumors than uninvolved lung.

Sequencing input: lung tumor tissue. The TCR sequence derives from a human donor with non-small cell lung cancer.

The DNA for the CDR3 is TGTGCCTGGGCCTCTAGAAGGGCAGATACGCAGTATTTT. Its translation is CAWASRRADTQYF. The chain joins TRBV30 to TRBJ2-3, with D uncertain. The CDR3 is 13 amino acids. Germline V gene lookup returns CDR1 GTSNPN and CDR2 SVGIG (reference sequence). V dropped 5 bases and J dropped 4 bases, with 13 bases sitting between them.